The sequence of this TCR beta chain was determined in a study of blood T cells in healthy people across ages. The second PCR ran roughly 6 to 11 cycles with a sample-barcoded 5' primer and J-beta primers. TCRdb re-analysed the 5' RACE reads in MiXCR, keeping a single row per CDR3 protein. The sample comprises about 1 million distinct CDR3 sequences, roughly 45% of which are singletons, and approximately 20% rests with the top ten. Per the germline V gene, CDR1 is SEHNR and CDR2 is FQNEAQ (reference sequence). The CDR3 has 16 amino acids. The V end was cut by 2 bases, the J end by 4 bases, with 12 bases between. Each donor gave roughly 9.1 milliliters of peripheral blood.

Sequencing input: blood. The chain links TRBV7-9 to TRBJ2-6, with D possibly matching TRBD1 (5 bases). The receptor was isolated from a woman aged 55-70 years in good health. DNA for the CDR3: TGTGCCAGCAGCTTAATTGGGGCTAAGGGGGCCAACGTCCTGACTTTC. Its translation is CASSLIGAKGANVLTF.